The 6 T cell receptor beta chains listed next were all sequenced from one sample in a study of blood T cell repertoires in COVID-19. Sequencing used immunoSEQ multiplex PCR; TCRdb keeps in-frame clones, though not all of them. The sample includes approximately 180,000 clones, 75% to 90% seen only once; the top ten take over 2.5%. The sample taken for sequencing was peripheral blood. These receptors were taken from a man in his 60s with acute or convalescent COVID-19.

V usage is TRBV5-1 and J usage is TRBJ2-3, with 10 bases fitting TRBD2. V trimming: 4 bases; J trimming: 5 bases; junction bases outside the gene matches: 7. Germline V gene lookup returns CDR1 SGHRS and CDR2 YFSETQ. CDR3 size: 15 residues. CDR3 sequence: CASSLAGDRGDTQYF. The CDR3 nucleotides are TGCGCCAGCAGCCTAGCGGGAGATCGAGGAGATACGCAGTATTTT.

The chain recombines TRBV2 with TRBJ1-5, with a tentative D call TRBD1 (6 bases). CDR3 length: 13 residues. Trimming shortened V by 6 bases and J by 4 bases, and 10 bases separated the two germline ends. CDR1 is SNHLY and CDR2 is FYNNEI in the germline V gene. CDR3 in amino acids: CASRRQENQPQHF. The CDR3, as DNA: TGTGCCAGCAGGAGACAGGAAAATCAGCCCCAGCATTTT. Complete variable domain (other parts from reference TRBV2 and TRBJ1-5): EPEVTQTPSHQVTQMGQEVILRCVPISNHLYFYWYRQILGQKVEFLVSFYNNEISEKSEIFDDQFSVERPDGSNFTLKIRSTKLEDSAMYFCASRRQENQPQHFGDGTRLSIL.

The J gene is TRBJ1-2, the V gene TRBV5-6; 9 bases agree with TRBD1. The CDR3 length is 14 residues. CDR1 is SGHDT and CDR2 is YYEEEE in the germline V gene. Trimming removed 0 bases from V and 3 bases from J; junction bases left unmatched: 0. The CDR3 loop reads CASSLGDRDYGYTF. In nucleotides, the CDR3 is TGTGCCAGCAGCTTGGGGGACAGGGACTATGGCTACACCTTC.

The chain combines TRBV11-2 with TRBJ2-3, with 7 bases matching TRBD2. The CDR3 spans 16 residues. Trimming cost V 6 bases and J 0 bases; bases outside gene matches: 9. Germline V gene data show CDR1 as SGHAT and CDR2 as FQNNGV. In nucleotides, the CDR3 is TGTGCCAGCAGAGCGGGAAGCGGAACTAGCACAGATACGCAGTATTTT. It encodes CASRAGSGTSTDTQYF.

In its sample, this clone was seen once. The V gene is TRBV28, the J gene TRBJ2-7; the match to TRBD1 covers 9 bases. V was pared by 4 bases and J by 6 bases, with 10 bases of the junction left unmatched. This CDR3 spans 15 amino acids. Germline CDR1 reads MDHEN; CDR2 reads SYDVKM. The CDR3 sequence: CASSSGQGPRGEQYF. In DNA, the CDR3 is TGTGCCAGCAGTTCCGGACAGGGGCCTAGGGGCGAGCAGTACTTC.

V and J are TRBV9 and TRBJ2-1; 8 bases are a match to TRBD1. The CDR3 contains 14 residues. Trimming at V came to 3 bases and at J to 6 bases, leaving 5 bases not matched to a gene. Germline V gene data show CDR1 as SGDLS and CDR2 as YYNGEE. CDR3 sequence (DNA): TGTGCCAGCAGCGCCACAGGGGGTAGCAATGAGCAGTTCTTC. Protein product: CASSATGGSNEQFF. The full variable domain, rest sourced from reference TRBV9 and TRBJ2-1, is DSGVTQTPKHLITATGQRVTLRCSPRSGDLSVYWYQQSLDQGLQFLIQYYNGEERAKGNILERFSAQQFPDLHSELNLSSLELGDSALYFCASSATGGSNEQFFGPGTRLTVL.